This passage covers 25 T cell receptor beta chains from one sample sequenced in a study of blood T cell repertoires in COVID-19. Assay used: immunoSEQ multiplex PCR; TCRdb lists only in-frame clones, some missing. The repertoire holds about 70,000 clones, with 81% as singletons. Material: peripheral blood. These receptors originate from a woman in her sixties or seventies with acute or convalescent COVID-19.

This chain joins TRBV27 and TRBJ2-7, with TRBD2 as a possible D gene (5 bases). Germline V gene sequence: CDR1 MNHEY, CDR2 SMNVEV (reference sequence). CDR3 length: 13 residues. Trimming left V 5 bases short and J 4 bases short, with 12 bases between. The CDR3 loop is CASSPQWEYEQYF. The CDR3 coding sequence is TGTGCCAGCAGTCCCCAGTGGGAGTACGAGCAGTACTTC.

This clone appeared a single time. This chain uses TRBV7-3 with TRBJ2-5; 16 positions agree with TRBD2. Trimming at V came to 5 bases and at J to 4 bases, leaving 10 bases not matched to a gene. CDR1 and CDR2 (germline): SGHTA, FQGTGA. The CDR3 runs 18 residues. CDR3 DNA sequence: TGTGCCAGCAGCCCGGGGGGACTAGCGGGAGGGCGGGGAGAGACCCAGTACTTC. Translated, it gives CASSPGGLAGGRGETQYF.

The chain has TRBV5-1 and TRBJ1-4, with D possibly TRBD1 on 5 matching bases. Germline CDR1 and CDR2: SGHRS and YFSETQ. Deletions cut 0 bases from V and 2 bases from J, with 14 bases between. The CDR3 is 17 residues long. Here the CDR3 DNA reads TGCGCCAGCAGCTTGGCTCAGGGTTTTGCGACTAATGAAAAACTGTTTTTT. Amino acid sequence: CASSLAQGFATNEKLFF.

V usage is TRBV11-1 and J usage is TRBJ2-1; no firm D call. Trimming stripped 2 bases from V and 8 bases from J, with 7 bases between. The CDR3 is made up of 12 amino acids. Germline V lookup: CDR1 SGHAT, CDR2 FQDESV (reference sequence). The DNA for the CDR3 is TGTGCCAGCAGCTTACGAGGTGATGAGCAGTTCTTC. It yields the protein CASSLRGDEQFF.

This clone was counted a single time. This chain uses TRBV28 with TRBJ1-5; 9 nucleotides match TRBD1. V was clipped by 10 bases and J by 4 bases; unmatched bases: 8. Germline CDR1 and CDR2: MDHEN and SYDVKM. This CDR3 comprises 14 residues. CDR3 amino acids: CAIEGQGINQPQHF. CDR3 DNA sequence: TGTGCCATCGAGGGACAGGGAATAAATCAGCCCCAGCATTTT.

The sample holds one count of this clone. The chain uses TRBV9 and TRBJ1-3; no clear D. Germline V gene data show CDR1 as SGDLS and CDR2 as YYNGEE. The CDR3 is 17 amino acids. The V end was cut by 0 bases, the J end by 0 bases, with 13 bases between. CDR3 nucleotides: TGTGCCAGCAGCGTAGCGGGGATATCCCCCTCTGGAAACACCATATATTTT. Protein sequence: CASSVAGISPSGNTIYF.

The V and J genes are TRBV5-7 and TRBJ2-7; D is perhaps TRBD1 (5 bases). TRBV5-7 is recorded as an ORF, its role being uncertain. The CDR3 has 15 amino acids. V was clipped by 4 bases and J by 3 bases, with 17 bases between them. The CDR3 protein is CASSRRQLPRYEQYF. The CDR3 region has the DNA TGTGCCAGCAGCCGCAGACAGCTTCCTCGCTACGAGCAGTACTTC.

This clone was picked up one time. The chain recombines TRBV28 with TRBJ1-4, with D hard to call. CDR3 length: 11 amino acids. Trimming left V 6 bases short and J 7 bases short, with 6 bases between. CDR1 and CDR2 (germline): MDHEN, SYDVKM. CDR3 nucleotides: TGTGCCAGCAGGGCGGTTGAAAAACTGTTTTTT. This gives the protein CASRAVEKLFF.

In this sample, this clone turned up a few times. This chain joins TRBV5-1 and TRBJ2-6; D is uncertain. The germline CDR1 and CDR2 sequences are SGHRS and YFSETQ. With 2 bases removed from V and 8 bases from J, the gap between germline ends came to 14 bases. CDR3 length: 15 residues. The CDR3 bases are TGCGCCAGCAGCTTAACCATGACAAGCCCCAACGTCCTGACTTTC. Encoded protein: CASSLTMTSPNVLTF.

The gene calls are TRBV29-1 and TRBJ2-1; 7 nucleotides align to TRBD1. Germline CDR1 and CDR2: SQVTM and ANQGSEA. V shed 2 bases, J shed 4 bases, and the junction held 5 bases outside the gene matches. The CDR3 runs to 14 residues. CDR3 DNA: TGCAGCGTTGAAAGGGGGCCTGGGTACAATGAGCAGTTCTTC. Its translation is CSVERGPGYNEQFF.

This clone was counted once. The rearrangement uses TRBV5-1 and TRBJ2-2; tentative D call: TRBD2 (9 bases). Trimming removed 2 bases at V and 4 bases at J, with 15 bases between. Germline V CDR1 and CDR2: SGHRS, YFSETQ. The CDR3 runs 16 residues. The CDR3, as DNA: TGCGCCAGCAGCTTAGCGGGAGGACAGGGCACCGGGGAGCTGTTTTTT. The encoded protein is CASSLAGGQGTGELFF.

This clone has ten or more counts. The rearrangement joins TRBV9 to TRBJ2-7; D is unresolved. V was shortened by 4 bases and J by 0 bases, with 11 bases between the two germline ends. The CDR3 totals 14 residues. Per the germline V gene, CDR1 is SGDLS and CDR2 is YYNGEE. The CDR3 sequence is CASSRVGSSYEQYF. The CDR3 DNA reads TGTGCCAGCAGCCGGGTCGGGTCCTCCTACGAGCAGTACTTC.

The chain recombines TRBV19 with TRBJ2-5, with D maybe TRBD1 (6 bases). CDR1 and CDR2 (germline): LNHDA, SQIVND (reference sequence). V was clipped by 3 bases and J by 4 bases, with 15 bases between them. The CDR3 has 15 residues. CDR3 residues: CASSMVGAGVETQYF. The CDR3 region has the DNA TGTGCCAGTAGTATGGTCGGGGCAGGGGTAGAGACCCAGTACTTC.

The V and J genes are TRBV29-1 and TRBJ2-6; D is unresolved. Germline V CDR1 and CDR2: SQVTM, ANQGSEA. The CDR3 totals 17 residues. V shed 6 bases and J shed 2 bases, with 20 bases lying between them. In DNA form, the CDR3 reads TGCAGCGTCCTGTCGCGGCGTCGGCTTGCTGGGGCCAACGTCCTGACTTTC. Translation gives CSVLSRRRLAGANVLTF.

The chain uses TRBV19 and TRBJ1-3; TRBD1 is a possible D gene (5 bases). V shed 10 bases and J shed 0 bases, with 10 bases lying between them. From germline, CDR1 is LNHDA and CDR2 SQIVND (reference sequence). This CDR3 comprises 13 residues. This CDR3 reads CATRVTSGNTIYF. In nucleotides, the CDR3 is TGTGCCACCAGGGTTACCTCTGGAAACACCATATATTTT.

This clone was seen only a few times. This chain connects TRBV5-1 to TRBJ1-1; 7 bases match TRBD1. Germline V gives CDR1 SGHRS, CDR2 YFSETQ. This CDR3 spans 16 amino acids. J lost 2 bases, V lost 4 bases, and 11 bases had no gene match. The CDR3 loop is CASSNIQGRANTEAFF. The CDR3 DNA reads TGCGCCAGCAGCAACATACAGGGGCGGGCCAACACTGAAGCTTTCTTT.

The rearrangement links TRBV2 to TRBJ1-1; D is undetermined. The ends were cut back, 8 bases at V and 6 bases at J, with 19 bases in the middle. This CDR3 is 14 amino acids long. Germline V gene lookup returns CDR1 SNHLY and CDR2 FYNNEI. The CDR3 reads CASETEAEISEAFF. CDR3 nucleotide sequence: TGTGCCAGCGAAACGGAGGCCGAGATTTCTGAAGCTTTCTTT.

A few counts support this clone. The chain is built from TRBV6-1 and TRBJ1-4; TRBD1 aligns across 12 bases. CDR1 MNHNS and CDR2 SASEGT come from the germline V gene. The CDR3 is made up of 17 amino acids. Trimming at V came to 3 bases and at J to 2 bases, leaving 4 bases not matched to a gene. The CDR3 sequence is CASSDRDRGRTNEKLFF. The CDR3 DNA reads TGTGCCAGCAGTGATCGGGACAGGGGGCGTACTAATGAAAAACTGTTTTTT.

This clone has only one observation. The chain uses TRBV28 and TRBJ1-1; tentative D call: TRBD1 (5 bases). The CDR3 is made up of 15 amino acids. Germline values: CDR1 MDHEN, CDR2 SYDVKM. The V and J ends lost 5 bases and 4 bases respectively, with 17 bases between them. The CDR3 loop is CASSPVWGDATEAFF. The DNA for the CDR3 is TGTGCCAGCAGTCCCGTGTGGGGGGATGCCACTGAAGCTTTCTTT.

The chain is built from TRBV11-3 and TRBJ2-2; D uncertain. V lost 5 bases to trimming and J lost 1 base, with 17 bases between them. Germline-derived CDR1 and CDR2 are SGHNT and YENEEA. The CDR3 is 17 residues long. In DNA, the CDR3 is TGTGCCAGCAGCCGCTGGGCTGGCAGATTGAACACCGGGGAGCTGTTTTTT. The encoded protein is CASSRWAGRLNTGELFF.

The chain is built from TRBV28 and TRBJ2-2; 8 bases align to TRBD1. The CDR3 length is 16 residues. J was trimmed by 4 bases and V by 6 bases; bases with no gene match: 10. Germline CDR1 reads MDHEN; CDR2 reads SYDVKM. This chain's CDR3 is CASSPNRGWFTGELFF. The DNA of the CDR3 is TGTGCCAGCAGCCCCAACAGGGGGTGGTTCACCGGGGAGCTGTTTTTT.

This sequence joins TRBV29-1 and TRBJ1-1, with D possibly matching TRBD1 (5 bases). Trimming pared 4 bases from V and 1 base from J, leaving 13 bases between. The germline gives CDR1 SQVTM, CDR2 ANQGSEA. The CDR3 runs 14 residues. The CDR3 reads CSVGGQGWNTEAFF. In nucleotides, the CDR3 is TGCAGCGTTGGTGGTCAGGGTTGGAACACTGAAGCTTTCTTT. Complete variable domain (other parts from reference TRBV29-1 and TRBJ1-1): SAVISQKPSRDICQRGTSLTIQCQVDSQVTMMFWYRQQPGQSLTLIATANQGSEATYESGFVIDKFPISRPNLTFSTLTVSNMSPEDSSIYLCSVGGQGWNTEAFFGQGTRLTVV.

The gene calls are TRBV27 and TRBJ2-1; 16 nucleotides agree with TRBD2. Germline V lookup: CDR1 MNHEY, CDR2 SMNVEV (reference sequence). CDR3 length equals 16 residues. Trimming took 5 bases from V and 15 from J; bases not matched to a gene: 13. Written as DNA, the CDR3 is TGTGCCAGCAGTCCGTCCGGGACTAGCGGGAGGGGCGTCCCGTTCTTC. This encodes CASSPSGTSGRGVPFF.

CDR3 residues: CASSPGLRSRYNEQFF. The CDR3 DNA sequence: TGTGCCAGCAGTCCAGGACTCCGATCTAGATACAATGAGCAGTTCTTC. V is TRBV28 and J is TRBJ2-1, with a weak D call TRBD2 (5 bases). The CDR3 has 16 residues. Germline assignment: CDR1 MDHEN and CDR2 SYDVKM. With 5 bases removed from V and 4 bases from J, the gap between germline ends came to 18 bases.

J is TRBJ1-1 and V is TRBV6-5; D uncertain. Per the germline V gene, CDR1 is MNHEY and CDR2 is SVGAGI. The CDR3 totals 15 residues. V lost 0 bases and J lost 4, with 12 bases in between. CDR3 in DNA: TGTGCCAGCAGTTACTCCCAGTACGCGGCCACTGAAGCTTTCTTT. This encodes CASSYSQYAATEAFF.